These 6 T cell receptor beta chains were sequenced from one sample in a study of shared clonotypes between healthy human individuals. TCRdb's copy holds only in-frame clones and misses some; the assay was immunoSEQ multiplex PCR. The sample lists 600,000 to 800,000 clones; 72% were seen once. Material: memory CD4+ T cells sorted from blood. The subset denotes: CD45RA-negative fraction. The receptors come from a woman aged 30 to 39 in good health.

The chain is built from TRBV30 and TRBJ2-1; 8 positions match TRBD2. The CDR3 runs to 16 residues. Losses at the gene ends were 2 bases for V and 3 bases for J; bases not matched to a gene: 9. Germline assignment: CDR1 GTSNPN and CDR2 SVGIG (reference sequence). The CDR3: CAWSTGGSGVYNEQFF. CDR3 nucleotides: TGTGCCTGGAGTACTGGGGGTAGCGGGGTCTACAATGAGCAGTTCTTC.

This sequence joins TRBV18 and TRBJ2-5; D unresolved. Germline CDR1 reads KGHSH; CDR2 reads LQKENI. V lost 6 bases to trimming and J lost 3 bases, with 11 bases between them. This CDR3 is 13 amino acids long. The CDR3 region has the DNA TGTGCCAGCTCCATCGCCCGAGAAGAGACCCAGTACTTC. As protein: CASSIAREETQYF.

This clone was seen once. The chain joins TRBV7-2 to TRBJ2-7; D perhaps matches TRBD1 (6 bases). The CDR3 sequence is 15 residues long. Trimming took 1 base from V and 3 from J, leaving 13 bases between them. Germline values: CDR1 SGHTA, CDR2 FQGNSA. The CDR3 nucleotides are TGTGCCAGCAGCTTAGGGGGCTCGACAGGCTACGAGCAGTACTTC. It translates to CASSLGGSTGYEQYF.

CDR3 coding DNA: TGTGCCAGCAGTTCCCCCTTTCGACAGAAGAACACTGAAGCTTTCTTT. This sequence encodes CASSSPFRQKNTEAFF. This chain joins TRBV27 and TRBJ1-1; D is possibly TRBD1 (5 bases). The CDR3 totals 16 residues. Trimming left V 4 bases short and J 1 base short, with 16 bases between. Per the germline V gene, CDR1 is MNHEY and CDR2 is SMNVEV (reference sequence).

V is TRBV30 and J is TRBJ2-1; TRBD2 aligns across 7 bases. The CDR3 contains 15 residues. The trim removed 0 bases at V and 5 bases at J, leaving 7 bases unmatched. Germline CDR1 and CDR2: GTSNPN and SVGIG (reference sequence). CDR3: CAWSVRSGANNEQFF. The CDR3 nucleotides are TGTGCCTGGAGTGTAAGGAGCGGGGCTAACAATGAGCAGTTCTTC.

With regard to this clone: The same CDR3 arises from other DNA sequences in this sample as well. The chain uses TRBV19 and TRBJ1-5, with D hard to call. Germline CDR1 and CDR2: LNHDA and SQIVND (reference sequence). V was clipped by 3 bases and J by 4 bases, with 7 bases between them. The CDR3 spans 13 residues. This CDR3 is CASSMIGNQPQHF. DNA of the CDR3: TGTGCCAGTAGTATGATTGGTAATCAGCCCCAGCATTTT. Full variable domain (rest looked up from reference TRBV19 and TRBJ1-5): DGGITQSPKYLFRKEGQNVTLSCEQNLNHDAMYWYRQDPGQGLRLIYYSQIVNDFQKGDIAEGYSVSREKKESFPLTVTSAQKNPTAFYLCASSMIGNQPQHFGDGTRLSIL.